This paragraph reports one T cell receptor beta chain. Its antigen is unidentified. Tagging with unique molecular identifiers was applied to individual cDNA molecules. TCRdb reprocessed the 5' RACE reads via MiXCR and lists one record per CDR3 protein. The profile shows some 77,000 distinct CDR3 sequences, over 10% of them singletons. These data are taken from a study of early T cells in non-severe SARS-CoV-2 infection. Whole-study context: Sequencing targeted bulk RNA from unsorted whole blood, leaving chains unpaired.

CDR1 MDHEN and CDR2 SYDVKM come from the germline V gene. The junction had 5 bases not matched to a gene; V was cut back by 6 bases and J by 7 bases. The CDR3 runs 13 residues. Findings and limits, study-wide: VDJdb matches were skewed toward anti-spike CD8 T cell responses.

Sequencing used whole blood. The rearrangement links TRBV28 to TRBJ2-1; 8 bases map to TRBD2. This clonotype originated in an adult who was a healthcare worker with PCR-confirmed SARS-CoV-2 infection or an uninfected control (not recorded which). In nucleotides, the CDR3 is TGTGCCAGCAGCCGGAGCGGGAGAAATGAGCAGTTCTTC. This sequence encodes CASSRSGRNEQFF.